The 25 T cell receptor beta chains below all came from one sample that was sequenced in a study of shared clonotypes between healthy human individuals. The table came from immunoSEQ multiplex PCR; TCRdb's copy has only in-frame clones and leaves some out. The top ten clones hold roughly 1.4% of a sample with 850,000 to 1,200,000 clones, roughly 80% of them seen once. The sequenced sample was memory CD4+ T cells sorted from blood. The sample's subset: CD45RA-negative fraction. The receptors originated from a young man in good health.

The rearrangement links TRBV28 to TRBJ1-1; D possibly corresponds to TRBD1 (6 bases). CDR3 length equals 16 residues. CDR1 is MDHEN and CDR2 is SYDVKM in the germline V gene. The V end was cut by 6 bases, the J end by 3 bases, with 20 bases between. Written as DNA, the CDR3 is TGTGCCAGCAGACCTCTAGGGGGTAAAGGTGACACTGAAGCTTTCTTT. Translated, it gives CASRPLGGKGDTEAFF.

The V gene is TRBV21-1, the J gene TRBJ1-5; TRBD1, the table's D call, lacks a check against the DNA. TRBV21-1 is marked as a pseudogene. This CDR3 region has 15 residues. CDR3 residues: CASNEQGNHSQPQHF. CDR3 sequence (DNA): TGTGCCAGCAACGAACAGGGGAATCACTCTCAGCCCCAGCATTTT.

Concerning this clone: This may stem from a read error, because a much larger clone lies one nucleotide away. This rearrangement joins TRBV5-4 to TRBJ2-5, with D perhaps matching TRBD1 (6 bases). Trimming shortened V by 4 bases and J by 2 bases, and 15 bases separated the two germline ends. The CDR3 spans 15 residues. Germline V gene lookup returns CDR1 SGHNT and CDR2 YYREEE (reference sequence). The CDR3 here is CASSGFGGQQETQYF. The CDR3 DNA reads TGTGCCAGCAGCGGATTTGGGGGCCAACAAGAGACCCAGTACTTC.

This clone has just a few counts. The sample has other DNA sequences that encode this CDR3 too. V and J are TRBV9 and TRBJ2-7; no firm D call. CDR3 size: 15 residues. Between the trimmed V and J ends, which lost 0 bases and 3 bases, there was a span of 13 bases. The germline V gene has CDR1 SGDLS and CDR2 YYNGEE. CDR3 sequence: CASSVGQDRLYEQYF. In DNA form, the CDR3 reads TGTGCCAGCAGCGTAGGTCAGGACCGCCTCTACGAGCAGTACTTC.

CDR3 nucleotides: TGTGCCTGGACAGGGTACAACTATGGCTACACCTTC. Translating it yields CAWTGYNYGYTF. The V call is TRBV30, the J call TRBJ1-2, with D perhaps matching TRBD1 (5 bases). Germline V lookup: CDR1 GTSNPN, CDR2 SVGIG (reference sequence). The CDR3 consists of 12 residues. V lost 4 bases and J 2 bases, leaving 8 bases between the germline ends.

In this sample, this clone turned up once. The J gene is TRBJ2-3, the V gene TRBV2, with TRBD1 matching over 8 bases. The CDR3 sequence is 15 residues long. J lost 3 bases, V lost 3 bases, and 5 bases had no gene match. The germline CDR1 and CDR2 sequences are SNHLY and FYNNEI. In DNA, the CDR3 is TGTGCCAGCAGTGACAGGGGGCGCAAAACAGATACGCAGTATTTT. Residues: CASSDRGRKTDTQYF.

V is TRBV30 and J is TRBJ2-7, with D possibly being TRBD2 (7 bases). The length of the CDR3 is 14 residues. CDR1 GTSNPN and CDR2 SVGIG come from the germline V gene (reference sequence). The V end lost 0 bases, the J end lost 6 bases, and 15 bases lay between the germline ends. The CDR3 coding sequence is TGTGCCTGGAGTGTCCGAGGGGGGGCCCGCGAGCAGTACTTC. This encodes CAWSVRGGAREQYF. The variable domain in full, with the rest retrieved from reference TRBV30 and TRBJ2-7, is SQTIHQWPATLVQPVGSPLSLECTVEGTSNPNLYWYRQAAGRGLQLLFYSVGIGQISSEVPQNLSASRPQDRQFILSSKKLLLSDSGFYLCAWSVRGGAREQYFGPGTRLTVT.

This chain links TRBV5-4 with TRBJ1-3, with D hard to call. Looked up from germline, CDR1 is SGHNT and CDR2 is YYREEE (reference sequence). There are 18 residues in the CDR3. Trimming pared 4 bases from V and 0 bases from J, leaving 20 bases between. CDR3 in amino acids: CASSSSRDRRSSGNTIYF. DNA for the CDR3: TGTGCCAGCAGCAGTTCTCGGGATAGGCGCAGCTCTGGAAACACCATATATTTT. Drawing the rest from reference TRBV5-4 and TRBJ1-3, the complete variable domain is ETGVTQSPTHLIKTRGQQVTLRCSSQSGHNTVSWYQQALGQGPQFIFQYYREEENGRGNFPPRFSGLQFPNYSSELNVNALELDDSALYLCASSSSRDRRSSGNTIYFGEGSWLTVV.

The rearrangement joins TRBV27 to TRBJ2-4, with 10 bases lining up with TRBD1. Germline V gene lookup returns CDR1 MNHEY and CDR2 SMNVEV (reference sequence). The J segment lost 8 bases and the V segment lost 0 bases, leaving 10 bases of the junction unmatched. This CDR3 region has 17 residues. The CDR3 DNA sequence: TGTGCCAGCAGTTTATCGGCGACAGGGGGCGGGAAGTACATTCAGTACTTC. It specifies CASSLSATGGGKYIQYF.

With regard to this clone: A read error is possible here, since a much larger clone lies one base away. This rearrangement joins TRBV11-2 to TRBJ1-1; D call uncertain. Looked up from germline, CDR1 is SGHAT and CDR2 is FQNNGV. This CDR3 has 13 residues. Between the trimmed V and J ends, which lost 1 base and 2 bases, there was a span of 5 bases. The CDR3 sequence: CASSLVGNTEAFF. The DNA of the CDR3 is TGTGCCAGCAGCTTAGTCGGTAACACTGAAGCTTTCTTT.

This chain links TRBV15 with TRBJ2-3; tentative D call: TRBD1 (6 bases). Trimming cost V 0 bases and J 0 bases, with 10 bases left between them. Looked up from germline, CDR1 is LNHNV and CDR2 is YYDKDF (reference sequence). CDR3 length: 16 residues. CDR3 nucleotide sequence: TGTGCCACCAGCAGAGATCAGGGGCTCAGCACAGATACGCAGTATTTT. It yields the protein CATSRDQGLSTDTQYF.

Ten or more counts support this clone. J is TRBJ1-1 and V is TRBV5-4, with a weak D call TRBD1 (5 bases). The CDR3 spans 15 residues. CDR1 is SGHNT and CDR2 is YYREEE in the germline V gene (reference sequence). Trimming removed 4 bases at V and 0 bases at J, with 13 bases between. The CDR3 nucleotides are TGTGCCAGCAGCCCGAGACAGTCCTTGAACACTGAAGCTTTCTTT. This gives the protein CASSPRQSLNTEAFF. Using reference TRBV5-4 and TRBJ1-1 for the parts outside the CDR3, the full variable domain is ETGVTQSPTHLIKTRGQQVTLRCSSQSGHNTVSWYQQALGQGPQFIFQYYREEENGRGNFPPRFSGLQFPNYSSELNVNALELDDSALYLCASSPRQSLNTEAFFGQGTRLTVV.

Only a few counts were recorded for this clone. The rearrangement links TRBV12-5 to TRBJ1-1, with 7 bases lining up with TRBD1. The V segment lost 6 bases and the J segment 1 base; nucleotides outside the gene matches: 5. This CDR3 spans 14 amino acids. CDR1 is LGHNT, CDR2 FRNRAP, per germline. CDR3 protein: CASGRSGGNTEAFF. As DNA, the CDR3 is TGTGCTAGTGGAAGATCAGGGGGGAACACTGAAGCTTTCTTT.

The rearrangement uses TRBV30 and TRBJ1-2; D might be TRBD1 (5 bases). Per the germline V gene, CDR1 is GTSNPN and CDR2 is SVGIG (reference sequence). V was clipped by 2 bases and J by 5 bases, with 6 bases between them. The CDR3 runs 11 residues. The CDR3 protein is CAWSRQYGYTF. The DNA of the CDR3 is TGTGCCTGGAGTAGACAGTATGGCTACACCTTC.

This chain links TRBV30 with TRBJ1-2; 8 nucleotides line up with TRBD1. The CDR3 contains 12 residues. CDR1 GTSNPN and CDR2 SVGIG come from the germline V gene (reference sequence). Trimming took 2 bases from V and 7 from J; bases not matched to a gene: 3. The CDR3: CAWSHTGGGYTF. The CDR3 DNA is TGTGCCTGGAGTCATACAGGGGGTGGCTACACCTTC.

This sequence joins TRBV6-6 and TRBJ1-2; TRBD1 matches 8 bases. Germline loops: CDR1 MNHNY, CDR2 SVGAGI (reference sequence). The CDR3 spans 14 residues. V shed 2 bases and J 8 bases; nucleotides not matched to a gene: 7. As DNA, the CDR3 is TGTGCCAGCAGTTACCCGGACAGGGTGAGGGGCTACACCTTC. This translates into CASSYPDRVRGYTF.

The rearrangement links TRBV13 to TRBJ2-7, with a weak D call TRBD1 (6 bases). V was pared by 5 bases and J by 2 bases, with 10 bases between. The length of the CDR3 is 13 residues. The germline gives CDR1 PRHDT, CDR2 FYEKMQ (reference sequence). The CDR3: CASSNWDTYEQYF. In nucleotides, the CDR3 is TGTGCCAGCAGCAACTGGGACACCTACGAGCAGTACTTC.

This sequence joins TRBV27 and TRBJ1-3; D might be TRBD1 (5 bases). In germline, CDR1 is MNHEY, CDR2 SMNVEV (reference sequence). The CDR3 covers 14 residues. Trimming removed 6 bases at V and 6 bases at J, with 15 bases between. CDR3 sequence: CASRRAGSANTIYF. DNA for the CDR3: TGTGCCAGCAGGCGCGCAGGGTCGGCAAACACCATATATTTT.

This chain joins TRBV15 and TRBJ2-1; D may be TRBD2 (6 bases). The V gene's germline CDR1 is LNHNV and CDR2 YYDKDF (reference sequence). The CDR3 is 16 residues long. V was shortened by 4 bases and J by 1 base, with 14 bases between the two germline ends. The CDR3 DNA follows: TGTGCCACCAGCACTTTCGGGAGTCTATCCTACAATGAGCAGTTCTTC. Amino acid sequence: CATSTFGSLSYNEQFF.

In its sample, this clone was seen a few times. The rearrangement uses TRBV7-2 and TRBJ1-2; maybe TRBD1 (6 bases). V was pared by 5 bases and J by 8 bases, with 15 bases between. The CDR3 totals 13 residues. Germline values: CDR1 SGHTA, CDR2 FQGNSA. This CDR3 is CASSASLTGGYTF. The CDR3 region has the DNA TGTGCCAGCAGCGCGTCCCTTACAGGGGGCTACACCTTC.

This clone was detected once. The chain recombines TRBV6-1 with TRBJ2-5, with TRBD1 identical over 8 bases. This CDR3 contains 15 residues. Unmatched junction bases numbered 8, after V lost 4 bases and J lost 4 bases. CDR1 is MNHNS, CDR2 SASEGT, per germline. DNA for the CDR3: TGTGCCAGCAGTGCTCTCAGCACAGGGGGAGAGACCCAGTACTTC. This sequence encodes CASSALSTGGETQYF.

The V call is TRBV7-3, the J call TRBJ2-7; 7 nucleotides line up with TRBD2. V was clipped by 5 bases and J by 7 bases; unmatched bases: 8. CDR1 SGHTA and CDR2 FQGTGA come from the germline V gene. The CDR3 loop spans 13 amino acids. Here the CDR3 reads CASSPREAGEQYF. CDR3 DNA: TGTGCCAGCAGCCCACGGGAGGCAGGGGAGCAGTACTTC. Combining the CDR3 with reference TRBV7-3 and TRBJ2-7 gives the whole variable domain GAGVSQTPSNKVTEKGKYVELRCDPISGHTALYWYRQSLGQGPEFLIYFQGTGAADDSGLPNDRFFAVRPEGSVSTLKIQRTERGDSAVYLCASSPREAGEQYFGPGTRLTVT.

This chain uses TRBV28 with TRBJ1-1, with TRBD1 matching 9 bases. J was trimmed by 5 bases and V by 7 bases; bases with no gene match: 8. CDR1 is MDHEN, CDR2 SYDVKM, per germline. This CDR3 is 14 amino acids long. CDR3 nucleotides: TGTGCCAGCAAATCGGACAGGGGTTGGACTGAAGCTTTCTTT. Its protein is CASKSDRGWTEAFF.

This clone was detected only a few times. CDR3 protein: CASSPQGAGNYGYTF. CDR3 DNA: TGTGCCAGCAGCCCGCAGGGGGCAGGGAACTATGGCTACACCTTC. V is TRBV7-2 and J is TRBJ1-2; 8 bases agree with TRBD1. This CDR3 is built from 15 residues. Germline V gene lookup returns CDR1 SGHTA and CDR2 FQGNSA. Trimming removed 5 bases from V and 2 bases from J; junction bases left unmatched: 7.

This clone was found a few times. The CDR3 nucleotides are TGTGCCAGCAGTTCTCTAGCGGGGGGTTTCTACGAGCAGTACTTC. Protein product: CASSSLAGGFYEQYF. The chain couples TRBV27 to TRBJ2-7; TRBD2 matches 11 bases. The CDR3 runs 15 residues. The germline gives CDR1 MNHEY, CDR2 SMNVEV (reference sequence). The trim removed 4 bases at V and 3 bases at J, leaving 5 bases unmatched.